This T cell receptor (beta chain) stems from a study of blood T cell repertoires in COVID-19. Study-wide background: There were acute and convalescent COVID-19 samples, and they came from the United States, Italy and Spain. PBMCs, B-cell-depleted T cells, or T cells provided the cDNA or gDNA that made up the material.

The CDR3 length is 8 residues, termini included. Germline CDR1 and CDR2: SGHAT and FQNNGV. Details on this clone: The conserved final phenylalanine or tryptophan is absent from the CDR3, which likely points to a read error. The limits of the CDR3 on the DNA are not certain, so only TCRdb's listed CDR3 is given.

Authors' data handling: Estimates of nucleated cell counts were drawn from the amplification of reference gene primers. Generated by immunoSEQ multiplex PCR, the TCRdb table keeps only in-frame clones and is missing some. D and trimming were read from the DNA, whereas the V and J calls and clone size are those reported in that table. This table has 200,000 to 300,000 clones, around four fifths appearing once. What was sequenced was peripheral blood. The J gene is TRBJ1-6, the V gene TRBV11-2; TRBD1 is taken as the D call from the table, unchecked against the DNA. This clonotype was obtained from a man aged 35-49 years with acute or convalescent COVID-19. CDR3 amino acids: CRVRRQRP.